The clone carrying this T cell receptor (beta chain) has only one observation. What it recognizes is unknown. Together with a sample-barcoded 5' primer, a J-beta primer mix was included in a second PCR lasting 7 to 11 cycles. A single record per CDR3 protein comes from TCRdb applying MiXCR to the 5' RACE reads. Of 540,000 or so distinct CDR3 sequences in the sample, about 24% were seen once. The source of the sample is a study of blood T cells in healthy people across ages. Study outcomes and limitations: Estimated diversity that came from one million T cells was considered an underestimate. Among T cells, TCR beta diversity per million cells dropped roughly linearly as age rose.

Germline CDR1 reads MDHEN; CDR2 reads SYDVKM. V lost 8 bases, J lost 2 bases, and 10 bases stayed unmatched. This CDR3 is 16 amino acids long. The same data also went into a second study, on T cells of mothers and their children.

The sequence derives from a boy between 10 and 17 years old in good health. The chain joins TRBV28 to TRBJ2-5; 11 nucleotides align to TRBD1. The specimen sequenced was blood. CDR3: CASGPSGTGGQETQYF. The CDR3 coding sequence is TGTGCCAGCGGACCCTCCGGGACAGGGGGACAAGAGACCCAGTACTTC.